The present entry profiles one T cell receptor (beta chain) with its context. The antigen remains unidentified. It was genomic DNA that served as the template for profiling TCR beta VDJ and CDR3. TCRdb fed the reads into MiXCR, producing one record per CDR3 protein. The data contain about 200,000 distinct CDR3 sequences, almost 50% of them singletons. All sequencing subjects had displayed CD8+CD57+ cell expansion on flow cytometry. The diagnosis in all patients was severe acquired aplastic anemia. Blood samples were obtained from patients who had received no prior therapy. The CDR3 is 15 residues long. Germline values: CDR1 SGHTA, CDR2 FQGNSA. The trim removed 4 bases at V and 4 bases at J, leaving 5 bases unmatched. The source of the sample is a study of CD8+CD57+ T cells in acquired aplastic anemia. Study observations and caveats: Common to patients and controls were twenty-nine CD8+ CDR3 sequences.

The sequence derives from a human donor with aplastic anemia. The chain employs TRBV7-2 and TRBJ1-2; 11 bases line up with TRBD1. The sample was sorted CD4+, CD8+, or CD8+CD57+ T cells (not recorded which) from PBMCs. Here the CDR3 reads CASSYGQGATYGYTF. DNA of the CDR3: TGTGCCAGCAGCTATGGACAGGGGGCAACCTATGGCTACACCTTC.